These 18 T cell receptor beta chains originate from one sample sequenced in a study of blood T cell repertoires in COVID-19. This table comes from immunoSEQ multiplex PCR, and its TCRdb copy is limited to in-frame clones, with some not included. The sample holds 150,000 to 190,000 clones, roughly 71% seen once. Sequenced sample: peripheral blood. The receptors here all came from a woman aged 80 or over with acute or convalescent COVID-19.

The genes are TRBV7-8 and TRBJ1-5; 7 bases match TRBD1. CDR1 and CDR2 from the germline V gene are SGHVS and FQNEAQ. The CDR3 contains 16 residues. With V trimmed by 4 bases and J by 4 bases, 10 bases remained unmatched. CDR3 region: CASSSPRPGGNQPQHF. The CDR3 nucleotides read TGTGCCAGCAGCTCCCCCCGGCCAGGGGGGAATCAGCCCCAGCATTTT.

The gene calls are TRBV6-2 or TRBV6-3 and TRBJ2-1; TRBD2 matches at 12 bases. The CDR3 loop spans 17 amino acids. J lost 2 bases, V lost 5 bases, and 7 bases had no gene match. Germline CDR1 reads MNHEY; CDR2 reads SVGEGT. DNA for the CDR3: TGTGCCAGCAGTCCCGGGACTAGCGGGTACACCTACAATGAGCAGTTCTTC. This sequence encodes CASSPGTSGYTYNEQFF.

This clone appeared a single time. This chain connects TRBV5-6 to TRBJ1-1, with D perhaps matching TRBD1 (6 bases). Germline lookup yields CDR1 SGHDT and CDR2 YYEEEE. Deletions cut 4 bases from V and 4 bases from J, with 11 bases between. This CDR3 has 13 amino acids. CDR3 DNA: TGTGCCAGCAGCCAACAGGGTATCACTGAAGCTTTCTTT. This gives the protein CASSQQGITEAFF.

The chain employs TRBV7-2 and TRBJ2-5, with 8 positions matching TRBD2. The junction had 10 bases not matched to a gene; V was cut back by 3 bases and J by 4 bases. The germline V gene encodes CDR1 SGHTA and CDR2 FQGNSA. This CDR3 spans 16 amino acids. The CDR3 sequence: CASSFGSPGGRETQYF. The CDR3 DNA reads TGTGCCAGCAGCTTCGGTTCACCGGGGGGGCGAGAGACCCAGTACTTC.

The chain links TRBV9 to TRBJ1-1; D possibly corresponds to TRBD1 (6 bases). With 0 bases removed from V and 4 bases from J, the gap between germline ends came to 13 bases. This CDR3 contains 15 residues. CDR1 and CDR2 from the germline V gene are SGDLS and YYNGEE. The CDR3 protein is CASSVVGARGTEAFF. CDR3 DNA sequence: TGTGCCAGCAGCGTAGTGGGGGCTCGGGGCACTGAAGCTTTCTTT.

V gene TRBV10-3 combines with J gene TRBJ1-4, with TRBD1 matching 11 bases. Germline CDR1 reads ENHRY; CDR2 reads SYGVKD. This CDR3 region has 15 residues. V gave up 4 bases and J gave up 7 bases; unmatched junction bases: 5. The CDR3 nucleotides read TGTGCCATCAGTGCGGACGGGACAGGGGGTGAAAAACTGTTTTTT. Residues: CAISADGTGGEKLFF.

The CDR3 is CASSQDLQGSNEKLFF. CDR3 DNA: TGCGCCAGCAGCCAGGATCTACAGGGGAGTAATGAAAAACTGTTTTTT. This chain connects TRBV4-3 to TRBJ1-4; 7 bases match TRBD1. Germline CDR1 is LGHNA and CDR2 is YSLEER. This CDR3 comprises 16 residues. The V gene end was trimmed by 3 bases and the J gene end by 4 bases; junction bases not matched to a gene: 8.

The chain couples TRBV4-2 to TRBJ1-3; D possibly corresponds to TRBD1 (5 bases). The germline V and J ends were trimmed by 1 base and 0 bases, with 13 bases remaining between them. Germline V gene lookup returns CDR1 LGHNA and CDR2 YNFKEQ. This CDR3 has 17 amino acids. The CDR3 sequence: CASSQGRGGSSGNTIYF. The DNA for the CDR3 is TGTGCCAGCAGCCAAGGAAGGGGAGGAAGCTCTGGAAACACCATATATTTT.

This sequence joins TRBV30 and TRBJ1-2; 7 positions match TRBD1. The V gene's germline CDR1 is GTSNPN and CDR2 SVGIG (reference sequence). This CDR3 is 15 amino acids long. The V gene end was trimmed by 8 bases and the J gene end by 0 bases; junction bases not matched to a gene: 12. The DNA of the CDR3 is TGTGCCCGGGGTAGGACAGGCAAAACTAACTATGGCTACACCTTC. This codes for CARGRTGKTNYGYTF.

The CDR3 DNA follows: TGTGCCAGCAGCTTGCATGGCACAGATACGCAGTATTTT. Its protein product is CASSLHGTDTQYF. The genes are TRBV5-8 and TRBJ2-3, with no clear D. Germline V lookup: CDR1 SGHTS, CDR2 YDEGEE. This CDR3 comprises 13 residues. The ends were cut back, 1 base at V and 1 base at J, with 4 bases in the middle.

The CDR3 is CASHDWGQQEAFF. CDR3 DNA sequence: TGTGCCAGCCACGACTGGGGGCAGCAGGAAGCTTTCTTT. The V and J genes are TRBV6-5 and TRBJ1-1; D is perhaps TRBD1 (6 bases). V lost 8 bases and J 8 bases, leaving 18 bases between the germline ends. CDR1 MNHEY and CDR2 SVGAGI come from the germline V gene. This CDR3 has 13 amino acids.

The chain employs TRBV7-7 and TRBJ2-2; D may be TRBD2 (5 bases). This CDR3 has 16 amino acids. The germline V gene has CDR1 SSHAT and CDR2 FNYEAQ (reference sequence). V was trimmed by 6 bases and J by 0 bases, leaving 14 bases between them. Here the CDR3 DNA reads TGTGCCAGCAGTTCCGGACTGGCCGCGAACACCGGGGAGCTGTTTTTT. Translated, it gives CASSSGLAANTGELFF.

The gene calls are TRBV19 and TRBJ1-3, with TRBD1 matching over 7 bases. The V and J ends lost 3 bases and 6 bases, in that order; junction bases with no gene match: 8. CDR3 length: 15 residues. Looked up from germline, CDR1 is LNHDA and CDR2 is SQIVND (reference sequence). The CDR3 region has the DNA TGTGCCAGTAGTATTGGACAGGACGCGGCAAACACCATATATTTT. This sequence encodes CASSIGQDAANTIYF.

A single count supports this clone. The chain carries TRBV3-1 (or the pseudogene TRBV3-2) and TRBJ1-1, with D possibly being TRBD1 (6 bases). Between the trimmed V and J ends, which lost 5 bases and 1 base, there was a span of 8 bases. Germline V gene lookup returns CDR1 LGHDT and CDR2 YNNKEL (reference sequence). The CDR3 consists of 13 residues. CDR3 loop: CASSMGANTEAFF. In DNA, the CDR3 is TGTGCCAGCAGCATGGGGGCGAACACTGAAGCTTTCTTT.

The chain uses TRBV6-6 and TRBJ2-3; TRBD2 matches at 10 bases. The CDR3 sequence is 14 residues long. J was trimmed by 3 bases and V by 7 bases; bases with no gene match: 4. In germline, CDR1 is MNHNY, CDR2 SVGAGI (reference sequence). The CDR3 nucleotides are TGTGCCAGCATTAAGCGGGGGGGAACAGATACGCAGTATTTT. It yields the protein CASIKRGGTDTQYF.

The rearrangement joins TRBV3-1 (or the pseudogene TRBV3-2) to TRBJ1-2; 8 bases map to TRBD1. Trimming took 1 base from V and 8 from J; bases not matched to a gene: 6. Germline CDR1 is LGHDT and CDR2 is YNNKEL (reference sequence). The CDR3 has 14 amino acids. CDR3 loop: CASSQGAGGAGYTF. DNA for the CDR3: TGTGCCAGCAGCCAAGGGGCAGGGGGCGCGGGCTACACCTTC.

There are a few counts of this clone. The chain combines TRBV10-3 with TRBJ2-2; TRBD2 aligns across 11 bases. CDR1 and CDR2 from the germline V gene are ENHRY and SYGVKD. The CDR3 loop spans 17 amino acids. The junction had 3 bases not matched to a gene; V was cut back by 2 bases and J by 1 base. CDR3 sequence: CAISEDGLAGNTGELFF. The CDR3 region has the DNA TGTGCCATCAGTGAGGACGGACTAGCGGGGAACACCGGGGAGCTGTTTTTT.

This clone was counted a single time. This chain connects TRBV19 to TRBJ2-2, with D perhaps matching TRBD2 (5 bases). In germline, CDR1 is LNHDA, CDR2 SQIVND (reference sequence). CDR3 length: 14 amino acids. Trimming pared 1 base from V and 5 bases from J, leaving 8 bases between. This chain's CDR3 is CASSIGRQTGELFF. The CDR3 DNA follows: TGTGCCAGTAGTATAGGGAGGCAGACCGGGGAGCTGTTTTTT.